These T cell receptor beta chains were read from a single sample in a study of blood T cells in healthy people across ages. In TCRdb, the 5' RACE reads were re-called with MiXCR into one record per CDR3 protein. The sample lists about 1 million distinct CDR3 sequences; about 23% were seen once. The same specimen was also included in a second study, on T cells of mothers and their children.

Sequenced material: blood. These TCRs come from a girl aged 2 to 9 in good health. CDR3s include the opening cysteine and the closing phenylalanine or tryptophan. A D gene is named only where the DNA matches it firmly. The listing skips clone size in some rows; elsewhere it reads once, few, many or a size class.

J gene | D gene | V gene | clone size | CDR3 DNA | CDR3 protein
TRBJ2-1 | TRBD2 | TRBV5-1 | . | TGCGCCAGCAGCTTTTTTCCGGGAGGGAGCTCCTACAATGAGCAGTTCTTC | CASSFFPGGSSYNEQFF
TRBJ2-1 | TRBD1 | TRBV29-1 | . | TGCAGCGGCCAATACAGGGGAAATAACAATGAGCAGCTCTTC | CSGQYRGNNNEQLF
TRBJ2-7 | . | TRBV20-1 | . | TGCAGTGCTAGAGTGGGCAGCTCCTTATACGAGCAGTACTTC | CSARVGSSLYEQYF
TRBJ1-1 | . | TRBV7-3 | . | TGTGCCAGCAGCCCCGAGGGGGGGCCGTTCACTGAAGCTTTCTTT | CASSPEGGPFTEAFF
TRBJ2-5 | TRBD1 | TRBV20-1 | . | TGCAGTGCTAGAGATTCTTGGCAGGGGGCCGAGACCCAGTACTTC | CSARDSWQGAETQYF
TRBJ2-7 | . | TRBV28 | few | TGTGCCAGCAGTTCCAATTGGGGGGCGATCTACGAGCAGTACTTC | CASSSNWGAIYEQYF
TRBJ2-6 | . | TRBV6-6 | . | TGTGCCAGCAGTTACACGTCCGGGGCCAACGTCCTGACTTTC | CASSYTSGANVLTF
TRBJ2-1 | . | TRBV25-1 | few | TGTGCCAGCAGTCACCCTGGACAGTTCAATGAGCAGTTCTTC | CASSHPGQFNEQFF
TRBJ2-1 | . | TRBV20-1 | . | TGCAGTGCCCCCGCCGGGCGCGAGCAGTTCTTC | CSAPAGREQFF
TRBJ1-5 | . | TRBV28 | . | TGTGCCAGCAGTTTAAGGGGGTTTACTTATAGCAATCAGCCCCAGCATTTT | CASSLRGFTYSNQPQHF
TRBJ2-1 | . | TRBV2 | . | TGTGCCAGCACCCCAATAGGAGGGAATGAGCAGTTCTTC | CASTPIGGNEQFF
TRBJ2-1 | . | TRBV4-3 | . | TGCGCCAGCAGCCATGGGGTGGGGCAAAAGGTGCAGTTCTTC | CASSHGVGQKVQFF
TRBJ2-3 | . | TRBV7-9 | . | TGTGCCAGCAGCCTAGTGCGTTTGGGCACAGATACGCAGTATTTT | CASSLVRLGTDTQYF
TRBJ2-1 | . | TRBV29-1 | . | TGCAGCGTTGTTGGGAGCTGGACACAAATCAATGAGCAGTTCTTC | CSVVGSWTQINEQFF
TRBJ2-7 | TRBD2 | TRBV5-5 | . | TGTGCCAGCAGTTCAAGCGGGAGCATTGTCTACGAGCAGTACTTC | CASSSSGSIVYEQYF
TRBJ1-4 | . | TRBV6-1 | few | TGTGCCAGCAGCAAAAGCCTAGGCAGCACCGCAACTAATGAAAAACTGGTTTTT | CASSKSLGSTATNEKLVF
TRBJ2-1 | . | TRBV29-1 | few | TGCAGCGTTGACAGCGGTGGGGCCTACAATGAGCAGTTCTTC | CSVDSGGAYNEQFF
TRBJ2-7 | . | TRBV28 | few | TGTGCCAGCAGTTTGTTGACAGAGACCTACGAGCAGTACTTC | CASSLLTETYEQYF
TRBJ2-5 | . | TRBV7-8 | . | TGTGCCAGCAGCTTAGACCGATTGATGAATTACTGGTTCTTC | CASSLDRLMNYWFF
TRBJ2-7 | . | TRBV11-2 | . | TGTACCAGCAGCTTAGGGCCTAGTAACTACGAGCAGTACTTC | CTSSLGPSNYEQYF
TRBJ1-3 | . | TRBV29-1 | . | TGCAGCGTTGTGGCGGTGGGAAACACCATATATTTT | CSVVAVGNTIYF
TRBJ2-7 | TRBD2 | TRBV28 | . | TGTGCCAGCAGTTTCCTGGCGGGAGCGGTCCACGAGCAGTACTTC | CASSFLAGAVHEQYF
TRBJ2-7 | TRBD2 | TRBV3-1 | few | TGTGCCAGCAGCCAAGATTCCCCCCTAGCGGGGCTCTCCTACGAGCAGTACTTC | CASSQDSPLAGLSYEQYF
TRBJ1-2 | TRBD1 | TRBV12-3/TRBV12-4 | few | TGTGCCAGCAGTCCCAGGACCGGACAGGGGAGTTACACCTTC | CASSPRTGQGSYTF
TRBJ2-4 | . | TRBV7-9 | . | TGTGCCAGCAGCTCTCTACTGACAGAGCCTTCTGGAAACATTCAGTACTTC | CASSSLLTEPSGNIQYF
TRBJ1-2 | . | TRBV7-9 | few | TGTGCCAGCAGCTTCAAAAGCGGTGACCAGGAACACTATGGCTACACCTTC | CASSFKSGDQEHYGYTF
TRBJ2-2 | TRBD1 | TRBV6-1 | few | TGTGCCAGCTCGCAGGGGGTCTCCGGGGAGCTGTTTTTT | CASSQGVSGELFF
TRBJ2-7 | . | TRBV12-5 | few | TGTGCTAGTGGTTTGGCCACCACCTACGAGCAGTACTTC | CASGLATTYEQYF
TRBJ2-1 | . | TRBV12-3/TRBV12-4 | few | TGTGCCAGCAGTCCCATCCGGAGCTCCTACAATGAGCAGTTCTTC | CASSPIRSSYNEQFF
TRBJ1-5 | . | TRBV5-1 | . | TGCGCCAGCAGCTTATTGGGGGCTGCCTATCAGCCCCAGCATTTT | CASSLLGAAYQPQHF
TRBJ2-1 | . | TRBV29-1 | few | TGCAGCGTCGACCCCAGAGGATATGGGGAGCAGTTCTTC | CSVDPRGYGEQFF
TRBJ1-2 | . | TRBV20-1 | few | TGCAGTGCTAGAGACACAGGGTCAGGTTTGAGTGGCTACACCTTC | CSARDTGSGLSGYTF
TRBJ2-7 | TRBD1 | TRBV7-9 | . | TGTGCCAGCAGCCGGACAGGGAACGAGCAGTACTTC | CASSRTGNEQYF
TRBJ1-6 | TRBD1 | TRBV4-2 | . | TGTGCCAGCAGCCAGTCCCCCGGGACAGCCGGATCACCCCTCCACTTT | CASSQSPGTAGSPLHF
TRBJ2-7 | . | TRBV27 | . | TGTGCCAGCAGCCCCATTGGGCGGGGCGTCTACGAGCAGTACTTC | CASSPIGRGVYEQYF
TRBJ2-5 | . | TRBV15 | few | TGTGCCACCAGCAGAGGAGGGGGACTGCAAGAGACCCAGTACTTC | CATSRGGGLQETQYF
TRBJ1-1 | . | TRBV11-2 | . | TGTGCCAGCAGCTCCACAGGCCTCGATACTTTCTTT | CASSSTGLDTFF
TRBJ2-1 | . | TRBV5-1 | . | TGCGCCAGCAGGTCTCTAGCGTTCTACTACAATGGGCAGTTCTTC | CASRSLAFYYNGQFF
TRBJ2-3 | TRBD2 | TRBV20-1 | few | TGCAGTGCTGTCAAAGCGGGGGACATCACAGATACGCAGTATTTT | CSAVKAGDITDTQYF
TRBJ2-3 | . | TRBV7-2 | few | TGTGCCAGCAGCACGCGGACAGTTAGCACAGATACGCAGTATTTT | CASSTRTVSTDTQYF
TRBJ2-7 | TRBD1 | TRBV7-9 | . | TGTGCCAGCAGCCCCTTGGGACAGGGTGGCGAGCAGTACTTC | CASSPLGQGGEQYF
TRBJ2-5 | . | TRBV9 | . | . | CASSVGTGGLFNYGYTFGSETQYF
TRBJ2-5 | . | TRBV18 | . | TGTGCCAGCTCACCACCGGGCAGGGAAGAGACCCAGTACTTC | CASSPPGREETQYF
TRBJ2-5 | . | TRBV4-3 | many | TGCGCCAGCAGCCCTGGGTCCGGCGGCGGAGAGACCCAGTACTTC | CASSPGSGGGETQYF
TRBJ1-1 | TRBD1 | TRBV5-1 | few | TGCGCCAGCAGCGCCGGTCCACAGGGGGCGGTTCATGGGACTGAAGCTTTCTTT | CASSAGPQGAVHGTEAFF
TRBJ2-3 | TRBD2 | TRBV20-1 | few | TGCAGTGCTAGAGAAGCTTCTCTCCTAGCGGGTCAAGATACGCAGTATTTT | CSAREASLLAGQDTQYF
TRBJ2-1 | . | TRBV7-3 | once | TGTGCCAGCAGCTTACAGATGGATTATGAGCAGTTCTTC | CASSLQMDYEQFF
TRBJ1-2 | . | TRBV27 | few | TGTGCCAGCAGTTTGCAGGGATTCTATGGCTACACCTTC | CASSLQGFYGYTF
TRBJ2-1 | . | TRBV28 | few | TGTGCCAGCAGTTCGGGACAATCCTCCTACAATGAGCAGTTCTTC | CASSSGQSSYNEQFF